This T cell receptor beta chain was found in a study of blood T cell repertoires in COVID-19. CDR1 is LGHNT, CDR2 FRNRAP, per germline. J gave up 1 base and V 2 bases, and 8 bases lay outside the gene matches. This CDR3 has 17 residues. The repertoire was sequenced with immunoSEQ multiplex PCR; TCRdb's copy has only in-frame clones and lacks some. The table has some 78,000 clones, nearly 90% seen once. This sequence originates from a woman aged 80 or older with active or convalescent COVID-19. This chain connects TRBV12-5 to TRBJ2-1; 7 nucleotides align to TRBD1. Sequencing input: peripheral blood. The CDR3 DNA reads as TGTGCTAGTGGTTTGATACAACAGGGGCGATCCTACAATGAGCAGTTCTTC. Protein sequence: CASGLIQQGRSYNEQFF.